This TCR beta chain was sequenced in a study of CD8+CD57+ T cells in acquired aplastic anemia. Study-wide results and caveats: A set of twenty-nine CD8+ CDR3 sequences was shared between patients and controls, and these sequences appeared highly expressed in patients.

Comment on this clonotype: Its specificity is not known.

Those patients picked for sequencing had displayed CD8+CD57+ cell expansion on flow cytometry. The study profiled TCR beta VDJ and CDR3 using genomic DNA as template. TCRdb ran MiXCR on the reads and lists one entry per CDR3 protein. The table has 150,000 or so distinct CDR3 sequences, 40% to 55% seen once; the top ten hold under 1.2%. CDR1 ENHRY and CDR2 SYGVKD come from the germline V gene. This CDR3 has 15 residues. V was shortened by 4 bases and J by 0 bases, with 9 bases between the two germline ends. The chain is built from TRBV10-3 and TRBJ2-2; D remains ambiguous. This clonotype was obtained from a human donor with aplastic anemia. Sequencing input: sorted CD4+, CD8+, or CD8+CD57+ T cells (not recorded which) from PBMCs. The CDR3: CAISAALSNTGELFF. The CDR3 bases are TGTGCCATCAGTGCAGCTCTCTCGAACACCGGGGAGCTGTTTTTT.